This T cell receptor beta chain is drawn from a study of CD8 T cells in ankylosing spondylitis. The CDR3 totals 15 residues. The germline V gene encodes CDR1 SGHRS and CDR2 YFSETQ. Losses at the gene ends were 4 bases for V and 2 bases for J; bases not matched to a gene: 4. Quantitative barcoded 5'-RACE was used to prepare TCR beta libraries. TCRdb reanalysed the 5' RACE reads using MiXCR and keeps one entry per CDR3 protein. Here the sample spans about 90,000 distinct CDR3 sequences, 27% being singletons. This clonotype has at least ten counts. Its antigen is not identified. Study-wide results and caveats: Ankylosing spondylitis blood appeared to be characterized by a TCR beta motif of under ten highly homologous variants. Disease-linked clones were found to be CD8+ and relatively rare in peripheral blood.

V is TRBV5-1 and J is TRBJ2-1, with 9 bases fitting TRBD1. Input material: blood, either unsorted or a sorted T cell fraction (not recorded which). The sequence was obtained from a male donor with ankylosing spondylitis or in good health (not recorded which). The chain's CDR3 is CASSGGTGTYNEQFF. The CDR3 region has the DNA TGCGCCAGCAGCGGTGGGACAGGGACCTACAATGAGCAGTTCTTC.